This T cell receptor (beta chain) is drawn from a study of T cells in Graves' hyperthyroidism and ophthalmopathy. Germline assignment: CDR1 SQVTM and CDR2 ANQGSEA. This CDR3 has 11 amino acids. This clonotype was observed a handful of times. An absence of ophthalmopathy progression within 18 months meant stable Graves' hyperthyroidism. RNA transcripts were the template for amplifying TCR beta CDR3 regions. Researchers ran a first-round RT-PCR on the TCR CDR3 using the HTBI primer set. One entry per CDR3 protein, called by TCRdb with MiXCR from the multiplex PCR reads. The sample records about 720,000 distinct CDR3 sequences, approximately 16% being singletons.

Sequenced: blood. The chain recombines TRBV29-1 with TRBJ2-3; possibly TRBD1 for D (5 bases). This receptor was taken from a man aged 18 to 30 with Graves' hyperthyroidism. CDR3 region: CQGRGTDTQYF. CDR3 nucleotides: TGCCAAGGCAGGGGCACAGATACGCAGTATTTT.